A single sample is the source of the 27 T cell receptor beta chains below, sequenced in a study of T cells in Graves' hyperthyroidism and ophthalmopathy. Template material for amplifying TCR beta CDR3 regions consisted of RNA transcripts. First-round RT-PCR of the TCR CDR3 relied on the HTBI primer set. TCRdb passed the multiplex PCR reads through MiXCR, listing each CDR3 protein once. The data contain 450,000 to 700,000 distinct CDR3 sequences, 46% of them singletons. Sequenced sample: peripheral blood or thyroid tissue (not recorded which). These receptors came from an adult woman with Graves' disease, either hyperthyroidism or ophthalmopathy (not recorded which).

V usage is TRBV10-3 and J usage is TRBJ1-2; TRBD1 agrees at 9 bases. Germline V gene sequence: CDR1 ENHRY, CDR2 SYGVKD. V lost 2 bases and J lost 9; bases outside the gene matches: 7. The CDR3 is 14 amino acids. Here the CDR3 DNA reads TGTGCCATCAGTGAGCCTGGGACAGGGCAAAGCTACACCTTC. Its protein product is CAISEPGTGQSYTF.

This clonotype was observed at least ten times. A read error may be the cause here, since a much bigger clone is one base away. The chain employs TRBV7-9 and TRBJ1-1, with 8 nucleotides matching TRBD1. Germline V gene data show CDR1 as SEHNR and CDR2 as FQNEAQ (reference sequence). The CDR3 totals 14 residues. The trim removed 4 bases at V and 1 base at J, leaving 2 bases unmatched. The CDR3 DNA reads as TGTGCCAGCAGCTCAGGGACAGGGAACACTGAAGCTTTCTTT. It specifies CASSSGTGNTEAFF.

This clonotype was seen at least ten times. The V and J genes are TRBV20-1 and TRBJ1-6; D gene uncertain. V was shortened by 2 bases and J by 0 bases, with 11 bases between the two germline ends. CDR3 length: 16 amino acids. The germline gives CDR1 DFQATT, CDR2 SNEGSKA (reference sequence). The CDR3 spells CSARNPGSSYNSPLHF. The CDR3 DNA reads TGCAGTGCTAGAAATCCGGGCTCCTCCTATAATTCACCCCTCCACTTT.

This clonotype was counted at least ten times. The chain combines TRBV5-6 with TRBJ1-1; 8 bases agree with TRBD1. V lost 4 bases to trimming and J lost 4 bases; unmatched junction nucleotides: 9. Germline values: CDR1 SGHDT, CDR2 YYEEEE. This CDR3 comprises 15 residues. The CDR3 DNA reads TGTGCCAGCAGCCGGACAGGGTATGAAGGCACTGAAGCTTTCTTT. It codes for CASSRTGYEGTEAFF.

This clonotype was recorded many times. This chain links TRBV20-1 with TRBJ2-7; TRBD1 aligns across 8 bases. Trimming removed 2 bases from V and 3 bases from J; junction bases left unmatched: 6. The CDR3 spans 14 residues. Germline V lookup: CDR1 DFQATT, CDR2 SNEGSKA (reference sequence). The CDR3: CSARRDRGHYEQYF. Here the CDR3 DNA reads TGCAGTGCTAGAAGAGACAGGGGACACTACGAGCAGTACTTC.

This clonotype was picked up many times. A much larger clone differs by one base, so this may be a read error. For the CDR3, the DNA is TGTGCCAGCAGTTACGGCCGTCCGACTGAGGCCAACGTCCTGACTTTC. This gives the protein CASSYGRPTEANVLTF. The gene calls are TRBV6-5 and TRBJ2-6, with no clear D. The CDR3 runs to 16 residues. V dropped 2 bases and J dropped 6 bases, with 14 bases sitting between them. CDR1 is MNHEY, CDR2 SVGAGI, per germline.

A single count supports this clonotype. The rearrangement joins TRBV27 to TRBJ1-6; a weak D match, TRBD1 (5 bases). CDR3 length equals 15 residues. The germline V and J ends were trimmed by 5 bases and 8 bases, with 16 bases remaining between them. The germline V gene encodes CDR1 MNHEY and CDR2 SMNVEV (reference sequence). This CDR3 is CASSRRDSTYSPLHF. The DNA for the CDR3 is TGTGCCAGCAGTAGGCGTGACAGCACATATTCACCCCTCCACTTT.

This chain connects TRBV20-1 to TRBJ1-6; TRBD1 matches at 7 bases. This CDR3 is built from 16 residues. CDR1 is DFQATT, CDR2 SNEGSKA, per germline (reference sequence). J lost 10 bases, V lost 3 bases, and 15 bases had no gene match. In nucleotides, the CDR3 is TGCAGTGCTAGGGGGACTAGCCAGGGGGAGCACTCACCCCTCCACTTT. Its protein is CSARGTSQGEHSPLHF.

The genes are TRBV2 and TRBJ2-7; 7 nucleotides match TRBD1. The CDR3 runs 12 residues. Trimming took 6 bases from V and 6 from J; bases not matched to a gene: 5. Germline V gene lookup returns CDR1 SNHLY and CDR2 FYNNEI. Written as DNA, the CDR3 is TGTGCCAGCAGGACGACAGGGTCCGAGCAGTACTTC. Translation gives CASRTTGSEQYF.

This clonotype was detected ten times or more. The CDR3 nucleotides are TGCGCCAGCAGCTCTAGAGGAGGGGGGCCAAGCTCCTACGAGCAGTACTTC. It yields the protein CASSSRGGGPSSYEQYF. The chain links TRBV5-1 to TRBJ2-7, with D perhaps assigned TRBD1 or TRBD2 (6 bases each). CDR3 length equals 17 residues. Germline CDR1 reads SGHRS; CDR2 reads YFSETQ. Trimming left V 3 bases short and J 0 bases short, with 19 bases between.

This clonotype appeared many times. The chain links TRBV11-2 to TRBJ2-7; 9 bases align to TRBD1. There are 16 residues in the CDR3. V gave up 5 bases and J gave up 2 bases; unmatched junction bases: 10. Germline V gene data show CDR1 as SGHAT and CDR2 as FQNNGV. The CDR3: CASSKNRGTGTYEQYF. DNA for the CDR3: TGTGCCAGCAGCAAAAACCGCGGGACAGGGACCTACGAGCAGTACTTC. The full variable domain, completed using reference TRBV11-2 and TRBJ2-7, is EAGVAQSPRYKIIEKRQSVAFWCNPISGHATLYWYQQILGQGPKLLIQFQNNGVVDDSQLPKDRFSAERLKGVDSTLKIQPAKLEDSAVYLCASSKNRGTGTYEQYFGPGTRLTVT.

The J gene is TRBJ1-2, the V gene TRBV7-9; D might be TRBD1 (6 bases). The CDR3 contains 12 residues. The germline gives CDR1 SEHNR, CDR2 FQNEAQ (reference sequence). Trimming took off 6 bases at V and 3 bases at J, with 8 bases between the two ends. The CDR3 spells CASRDSDYGYTF. The DNA for the CDR3 is TGTGCCAGCAGGGACAGTGACTATGGCTACACCTTC.

This clonotype came up a few times. This rearrangement joins TRBV5-1 to TRBJ2-2; D gene uncertain. This CDR3 region has 15 residues. Between the trimmed V and J ends, which lost 2 bases and 0 bases, there was a span of 8 bases. The germline CDR1 and CDR2 sequences are SGHRS and YFSETQ. The CDR3 DNA reads TGCGCCAGCAGCTTCCCAGCTTCGAACACCGGGGAGCTGTTTTTT. This translates into CASSFPASNTGELFF.

The chain joins TRBV9 to TRBJ2-5, with 11 bases fitting TRBD1. After removal of 4 bases from V and 4 bases from J, the junction contained 9 bases not matched to a gene. CDR1 and CDR2 from the germline V gene are SGDLS and YYNGEE. There are 16 residues in the CDR3. The chain's CDR3 is CASSTLGQGAVETQYF. The CDR3 DNA sequence: TGTGCCAGCAGCACCCTCGGACAGGGGGCTGTAGAGACCCAGTACTTC.

The chain links TRBV15 to TRBJ2-7; D is unclear. V shed 1 base and J shed 1 base, with 14 bases lying between them. The CDR3 is 16 residues long. Germline CDR1 LNHNV, CDR2 YYDKDF (reference sequence). The CDR3 protein is CATSRVSAQASYEQYF. DNA for the CDR3: TGTGCCACCAGCAGAGTTTCGGCCCAGGCTTCCTACGAGCAGTACTTC.

Ten or more counts support this clonotype. The genes are TRBV5-6 and TRBJ1-2, with 7 bases lining up with TRBD1. Trimming cost V 0 bases and J 4 bases; bases outside gene matches: 6. Per the germline V gene, CDR1 is SGHDT and CDR2 is YYEEEE. This CDR3 comprises 15 residues. CDR3 sequence reads: CASSLGGTASYGYTF. As DNA, the CDR3 is TGTGCCAGCAGCTTGGGGGGGACAGCTTCCTATGGCTACACCTTC.

This clonotype was detected only once. The chain joins TRBV7-2 to TRBJ2-5; the match to TRBD1 covers 8 bases. This CDR3 has 15 amino acids. Germline V gene sequence: CDR1 SGHTA, CDR2 FQGNSA. Trimming cost V 3 bases and J 2 bases; bases outside gene matches: 5. CDR3 residues: CASSFLRGPQETQYF. Written as DNA, the CDR3 is TGTGCCAGCAGCTTCCTCAGGGGGCCTCAAGAGACCCAGTACTTC.

This clonotype was seen repeatedly, ten times or more. The J gene is TRBJ1-1, the V gene TRBV6-1; no reliable D call. Trimming removed 0 bases at V and 3 bases at J, with 8 bases between. Germline V gives CDR1 MNHNS, CDR2 SASEGT. The CDR3 is 14 amino acids. The CDR3 DNA is TGTGCCAGCAGTGAAGCAAGGAGGGACACTGAAGCTTTCTTT. This sequence encodes CASSEARRDTEAFF.

The table lists this clonotype with many counts. The genes are TRBV7-9 and TRBJ1-2; unclear D gene. Trimming removed 2 bases from V and 2 bases from J, with 6 bases in between. The CDR3 has 13 residues. Germline V gene sequence: CDR1 SEHNR, CDR2 FQNEAQ (reference sequence). The CDR3 nucleotides read TGTGCCAGCAGCTTACACAACAACTATGGCTACACCTTC. It encodes CASSLHNNYGYTF.

This clonotype showed up many times. J is TRBJ1-2 and V is TRBV4-1; maybe TRBD1 (5 bases). CDR1 and CDR2 (germline): MGHRA, YSYEKL. V lost 2 bases and J lost 8, with 21 bases in between. The CDR3 extends over 16 amino acids. For the CDR3, the DNA is TGCGCCAGCAGCCAACGGATGGCAGGGAGCCCAAGAGGCTACACCTTC. It yields the protein CASSQRMAGSPRGYTF.

This clonotype showed up many times. The chain combines TRBV6-5 with TRBJ1-5; D is ambiguous. The ends were cut back, 6 bases at V and 6 bases at J, with 12 bases in the middle. From germline, CDR1 is MNHEY and CDR2 SVGAGI. The CDR3 consists of 13 residues. The CDR3 region is CASRPYSSQPQHF. In DNA, the CDR3 is TGTGCCAGCAGACCCTACTCATCTCAGCCCCAGCATTTT.

In its sample, this clonotype was seen a few times. This chain links TRBV7-8 with TRBJ1-2; TRBD1 aligns across 9 bases. V lost 6 bases, J lost 2 bases, and 13 bases stayed unmatched. This CDR3 comprises 17 residues. CDR1 SGHVS and CDR2 FQNEAQ come from the germline V gene. Here the CDR3 DNA reads TGTGCCAGCAGTGAACGCGGGACAGGGACGAAGAACTATGGCTACACCTTC. This gives the protein CASSERGTGTKNYGYTF.

Many counts were recorded for this clonotype. CDR3: CSASRTGGRDTIYF. CDR3 sequence (DNA): TGCAGTGCTAGCAGAACAGGGGGAAGGGACACCATATATTTT. V usage is TRBV20-1 and J usage is TRBJ1-3, with 8 bases lining up with TRBD1. The CDR3 covers 14 residues. Trimming at V came to 3 bases and at J to 8 bases, leaving 9 bases not matched to a gene. Germline V gene sequence: CDR1 DFQATT, CDR2 SNEGSKA (reference sequence).

This clonotype was counted many times. Here the CDR3 reads CASSVRLNTEAFF. CDR3 in DNA: TGTGCCAGCAGCGTACGATTGAACACTGAAGCTTTCTTT. The chain employs TRBV9 and TRBJ1-1; D call uncertain. This CDR3 has 13 residues. Germline V lookup: CDR1 SGDLS, CDR2 YYNGEE. The V end was cut by 1 base, the J end by 0 bases, with 4 bases between.

The chain recombines TRBV20-1 with TRBJ1-2; maybe TRBD1 (6 bases). The CDR3 is 15 amino acids. The ends were cut back, 5 bases at V and 5 bases at J, with 21 bases in the middle. Germline V gene sequence: CDR1 DFQATT, CDR2 SNEGSKA (reference sequence). CDR3 amino acids: CSADSLWGGGYGYTF. The CDR3 DNA reads as TGCAGTGCTGACTCCCTCTGGGGGGGCGGGTATGGCTACACCTTC.

This clonotype has at least ten counts. This chain joins TRBV5-5 and TRBJ1-2; TRBD1 matches at 9 bases. Germline V gene lookup returns CDR1 SGHKS and CDR2 YYEKEE (reference sequence). This CDR3 has 18 amino acids. The V and J ends lost 4 bases and 2 bases, in that order; junction bases with no gene match: 15. The DNA for the CDR3 is TGTGCCAGCAGCCGCCAGCACGGGACAGGGCCTCTAAACTATGGCTACACCTTC. It specifies CASSRQHGTGPLNYGYTF.

In this sample, this clonotype turned up many times. This chain uses TRBV14 with TRBJ1-6; no reliable D call. This CDR3 is built from 18 residues. Looked up from germline, CDR1 is SGHDN and CDR2 is FVKESK. V gave up 6 bases and J gave up 6 bases, with 24 bases separating them. The CDR3 sequence: CASSVGDQQDFSNSPLHF. Written as DNA, the CDR3 is TGTGCCAGCAGTGTCGGTGATCAGCAGGATTTTTCTAATTCACCCCTCCACTTT. Complete variable domain (other parts from reference TRBV14 and TRBJ1-6): EAGVTQFPSHSVIEKGQTVTLRCDPISGHDNLYWYRRVMGKEIKFLLHFVKESKQDESGMPNNRFLAERTGGTYSTLKVQPAELEDSGVYFCASSVGDQQDFSNSPLHFGNGTRLTVT.